Below, 2 T cell receptor beta chains from the same sample are listed, as sequenced in a study of T-cell memory formation after mild COVID-19. TCRdb fed the 5' RACE reads into MiXCR, producing one record per CDR3 protein. The repertoire holds approximately 190,000 distinct CDR3 sequences, with approximately 16% as singletons. Sequencing used PBMCs or a T cell subset sorted from them (not recorded which). The receptors shown here come from an adult woman who had mild COVID-19 (a few samples of this study predate the infection). Cell type and time point are not known.

This clonotype showed up just a few times. The J gene is TRBJ2-3, the V gene TRBV7-2; TRBD2 matches at 10 bases. CDR1 and CDR2 (germline): SGHTA, FQGNSA. V dropped 1 base and J dropped 6; count of bases not matched to a gene: 10. The CDR3 runs 17 residues. The CDR3 spells CASSLEPSGSPRDTQYF. In DNA form, the CDR3 reads TGTGCCAGCAGCTTAGAACCTAGCGGGAGCCCACGGGATACGCAGTATTTT.

The CDR3 here is CASSPETGRDYGYTF. The CDR3 DNA reads TGTGCCAGCAGCCCGGAGACAGGTCGGGACTATGGCTACACCTTC. V and J are TRBV7-8 and TRBJ1-2; maybe TRBD1 (6 bases). Per germline, CDR1 SGHVS and CDR2 FQNEAQ. The CDR3 sequence is 15 residues long. The germline V and J ends were trimmed by 5 bases and 3 bases, with 16 bases remaining between them.